Described below is a single T cell receptor beta chain sequence and its context. Its antigen is undetermined. This specimen belongs to a study of cytomegalovirus exposure and HLA in healthy donors. In the PCR, 60 Vbeta and 13 Jbeta primers were used. Data came from immunoSEQ multiplex PCR; TCRdb stores just in-frame clones and leaves some out. The sample's table shows 100,000 to 150,000 clones. Study-wide results and limits: Researchers reported from a later analysis that most CMV-associated TCR beta chains appeared HLA-restricted.

The CDR3 has 16 residues. Source material: PBMCs. The chain joins TRBV12-2 to TRBJ2-5; the table's D call of TRBD1 was not tested on the DNA. The end of the DNA is better explained by TRBJ2-7, so the J call may be wrong. TRBV12-2 is reported as a pseudogene. This TCR came from a man younger than 30 in good health and CMV-seronegative. CDR3: CASRLTGDRELYEQYF. Written as DNA, the CDR3 is TGTGCAAGTCGCTTAACGGGGGACAGGGAGCTCTACGAGCAGTACTTC.